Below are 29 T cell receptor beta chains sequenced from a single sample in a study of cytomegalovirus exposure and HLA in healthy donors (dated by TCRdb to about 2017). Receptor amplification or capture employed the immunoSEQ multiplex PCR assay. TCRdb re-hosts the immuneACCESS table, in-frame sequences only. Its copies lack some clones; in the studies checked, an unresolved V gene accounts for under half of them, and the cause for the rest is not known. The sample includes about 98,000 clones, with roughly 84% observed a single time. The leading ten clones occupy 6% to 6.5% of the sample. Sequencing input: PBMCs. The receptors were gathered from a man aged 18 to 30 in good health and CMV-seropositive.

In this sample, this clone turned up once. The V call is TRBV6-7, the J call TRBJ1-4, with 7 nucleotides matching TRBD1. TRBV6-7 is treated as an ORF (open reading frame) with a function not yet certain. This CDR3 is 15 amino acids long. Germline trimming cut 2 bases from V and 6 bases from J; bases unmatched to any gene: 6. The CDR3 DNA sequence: TGTGCCAGCAGTTACGGGGGACAGTATTATGAAAAACTGTTTTTT. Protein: CASSYGGQYYEKLFF.

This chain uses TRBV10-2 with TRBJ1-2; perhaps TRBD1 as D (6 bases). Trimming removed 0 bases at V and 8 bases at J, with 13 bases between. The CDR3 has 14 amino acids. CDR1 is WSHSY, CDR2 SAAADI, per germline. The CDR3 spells CASSESGGLSGYTF. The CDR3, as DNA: TGCGCCAGCAGTGAGTCCGGGGGGCTTTCGGGCTACACCTTC.

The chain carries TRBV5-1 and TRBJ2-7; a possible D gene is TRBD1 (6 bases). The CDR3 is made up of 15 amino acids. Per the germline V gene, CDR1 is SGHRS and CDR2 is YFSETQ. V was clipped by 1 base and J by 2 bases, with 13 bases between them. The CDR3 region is CASSLLRGFPYEQYF. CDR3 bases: TGCGCCAGCAGCTTGCTCAGGGGTTTTCCCTACGAGCAGTACTTC.

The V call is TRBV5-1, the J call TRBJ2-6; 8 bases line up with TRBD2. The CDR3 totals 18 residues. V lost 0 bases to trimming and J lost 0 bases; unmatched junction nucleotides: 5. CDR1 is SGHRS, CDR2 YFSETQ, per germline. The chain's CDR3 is CASSLVAGIHSGANVLTF. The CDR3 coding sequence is TGCGCCAGCAGCTTGGTAGCGGGGATTCACTCTGGGGCCAACGTCCTGACTTTC.

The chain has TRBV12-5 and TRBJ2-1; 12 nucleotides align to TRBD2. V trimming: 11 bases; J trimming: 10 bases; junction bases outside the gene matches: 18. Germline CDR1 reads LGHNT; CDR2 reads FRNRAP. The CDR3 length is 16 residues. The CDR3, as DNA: TGTGCTGGAGGGACAAGGGCTAGCGGGAGGGCAGGGGAGCAGTTCTTC. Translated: CAGGTRASGRAGEQFF.

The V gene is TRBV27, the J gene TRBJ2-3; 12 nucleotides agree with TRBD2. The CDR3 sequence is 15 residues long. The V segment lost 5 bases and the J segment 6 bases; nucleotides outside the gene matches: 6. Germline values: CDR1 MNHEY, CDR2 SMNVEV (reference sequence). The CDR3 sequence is CASSPRTSGTDTQYF. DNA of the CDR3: TGTGCCAGCAGTCCCCGGACTAGCGGGACTGATACGCAGTATTTT.

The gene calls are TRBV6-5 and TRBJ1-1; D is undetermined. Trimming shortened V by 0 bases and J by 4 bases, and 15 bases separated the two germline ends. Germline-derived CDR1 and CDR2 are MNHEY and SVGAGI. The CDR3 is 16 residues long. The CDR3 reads CASSYSTARKGTEAFF. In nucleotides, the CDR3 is TGTGCCAGCAGTTACTCGACGGCCAGGAAAGGCACTGAAGCTTTCTTT.

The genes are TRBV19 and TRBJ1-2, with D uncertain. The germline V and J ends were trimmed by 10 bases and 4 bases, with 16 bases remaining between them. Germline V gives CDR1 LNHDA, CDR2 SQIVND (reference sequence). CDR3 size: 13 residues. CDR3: CATRPGSGYGYTF. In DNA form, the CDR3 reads TGTGCCACTCGACCGGGGAGTGGCTATGGCTACACCTTC. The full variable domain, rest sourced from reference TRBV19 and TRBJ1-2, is DGGITQSPKYLFRKEGQNVTLSCEQNLNHDAMYWYRQDPGQGLRLIYYSQIVNDFQKGDIAEGYSVSREKKESFPLTVTSAQKNPTAFYLCATRPGSGYGYTFGSGTRLTVV.

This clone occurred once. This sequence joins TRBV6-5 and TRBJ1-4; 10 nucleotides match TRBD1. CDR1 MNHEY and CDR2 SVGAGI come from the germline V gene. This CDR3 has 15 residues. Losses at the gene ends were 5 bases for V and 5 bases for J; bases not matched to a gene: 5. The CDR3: CASSMTGGANEKLFF. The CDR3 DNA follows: TGTGCCAGCAGTATGACAGGGGGCGCGAATGAAAAACTGTTTTTT.

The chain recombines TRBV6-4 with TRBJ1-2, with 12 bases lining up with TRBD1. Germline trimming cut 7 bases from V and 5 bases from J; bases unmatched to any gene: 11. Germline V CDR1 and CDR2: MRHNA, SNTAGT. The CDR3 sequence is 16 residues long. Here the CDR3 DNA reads TGTGCCAGCAACCGGGACAGGGGGCGGATTTGGTATGGCTACACCTTC. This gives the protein CASNRDRGRIWYGYTF.

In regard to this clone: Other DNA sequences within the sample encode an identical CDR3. The CDR3 bases are TGCGCCAGCAGCTTGTCTGGAGTTGGCACAGATACGCAGTATTTT. Translation: CASSLSGVGTDTQYF. The chain has TRBV5-1 and TRBJ2-3; no clear D gene. Germline assignment: CDR1 SGHRS and CDR2 YFSETQ. This CDR3 region has 15 residues. Trimming removed 1 base from V and 1 base from J, with 10 bases in between.

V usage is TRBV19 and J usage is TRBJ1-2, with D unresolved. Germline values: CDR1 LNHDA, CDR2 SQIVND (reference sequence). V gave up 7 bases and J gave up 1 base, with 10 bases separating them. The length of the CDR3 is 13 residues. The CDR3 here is CASTRELNYGYTF. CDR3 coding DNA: TGTGCCAGTACCCGGGAACTTAACTATGGCTACACCTTC.

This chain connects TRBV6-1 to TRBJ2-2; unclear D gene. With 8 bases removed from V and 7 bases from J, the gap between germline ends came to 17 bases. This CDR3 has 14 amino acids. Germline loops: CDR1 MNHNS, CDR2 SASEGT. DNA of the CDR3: TGTGCCAGCGCTACGATCGGTTTCGGCGGGGAGCTGTTTTTT. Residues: CASATIGFGGELFF.

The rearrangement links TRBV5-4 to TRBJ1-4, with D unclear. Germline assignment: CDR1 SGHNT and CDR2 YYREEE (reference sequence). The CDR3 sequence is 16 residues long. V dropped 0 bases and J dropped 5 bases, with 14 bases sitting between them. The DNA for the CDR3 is TGTGCCAGCAGCTTGGCCGGAGAGAAATTGAATGAAAAACTGTTTTTT. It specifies CASSLAGEKLNEKLFF.

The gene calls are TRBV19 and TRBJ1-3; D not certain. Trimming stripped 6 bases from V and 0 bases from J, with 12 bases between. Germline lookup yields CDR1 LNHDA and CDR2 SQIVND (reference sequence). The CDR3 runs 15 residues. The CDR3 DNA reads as TGTGCCAGTAGAACGAACCCAGGCTCTGGAAACACCATATATTTT. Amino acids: CASRTNPGSGNTIYF.

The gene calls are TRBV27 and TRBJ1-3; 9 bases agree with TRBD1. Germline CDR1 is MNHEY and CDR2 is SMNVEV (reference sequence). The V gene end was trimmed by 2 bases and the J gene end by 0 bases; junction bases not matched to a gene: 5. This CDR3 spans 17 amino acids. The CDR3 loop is CASSLLGTGLSGNTIYF. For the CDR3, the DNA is TGTGCCAGCAGTTTACTCGGGACAGGGCTCTCTGGAAACACCATATATTTT.

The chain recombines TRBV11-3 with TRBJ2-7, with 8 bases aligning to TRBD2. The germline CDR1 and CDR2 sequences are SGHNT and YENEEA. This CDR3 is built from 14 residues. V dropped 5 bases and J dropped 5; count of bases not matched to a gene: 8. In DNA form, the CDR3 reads TGTGCCAGCAGCGCTCAAGCGGGAGCCGACGAGCAGTACTTC. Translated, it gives CASSAQAGADEQYF.

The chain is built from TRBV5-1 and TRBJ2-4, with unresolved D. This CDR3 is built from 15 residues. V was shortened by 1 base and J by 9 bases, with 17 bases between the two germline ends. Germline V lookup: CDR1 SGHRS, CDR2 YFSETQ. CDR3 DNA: TGCGCCAGCAGCTTGCTCGGTAGTATATCGGGCATTCAGTACTTC. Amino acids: CASSLLGSISGIQYF.

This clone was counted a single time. CDR3 sequence: CASSRGTVFSNQPQHF. The CDR3 bases are TGTGCCAGCAGCCGAGGGACAGTTTTTAGCAATCAGCCCCAGCATTTT. The V gene is TRBV7-2, the J gene TRBJ1-5; TRBD1 matches at 7 bases. Trimming took 5 bases from V and 0 from J; bases not matched to a gene: 7. Germline V gene lookup returns CDR1 SGHTA and CDR2 FQGNSA. The CDR3 length is 16 residues.

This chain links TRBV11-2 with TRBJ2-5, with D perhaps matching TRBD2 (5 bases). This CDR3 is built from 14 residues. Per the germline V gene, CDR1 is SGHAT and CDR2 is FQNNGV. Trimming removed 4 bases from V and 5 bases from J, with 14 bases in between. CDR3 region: CASSSPSGVETQYF. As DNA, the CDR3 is TGTGCCAGCAGCTCCCCTTCCGGGGTTGAGACCCAGTACTTC.

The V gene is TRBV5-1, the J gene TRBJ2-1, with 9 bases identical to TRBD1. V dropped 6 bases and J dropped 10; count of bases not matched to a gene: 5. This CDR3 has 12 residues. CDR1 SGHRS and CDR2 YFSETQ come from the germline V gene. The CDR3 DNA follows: TGCGCCAGCACCGGACAGGGGATGGAGCAGTTCTTC. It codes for CASTGQGMEQFF.

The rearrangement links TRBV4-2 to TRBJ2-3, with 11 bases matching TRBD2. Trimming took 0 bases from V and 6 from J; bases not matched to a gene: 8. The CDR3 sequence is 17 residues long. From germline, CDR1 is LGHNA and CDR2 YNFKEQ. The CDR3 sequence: CASSQELLAGAKDTQYF. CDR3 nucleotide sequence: TGTGCCAGCAGCCAAGAACTACTAGCGGGGGCCAAGGATACGCAGTATTTT.

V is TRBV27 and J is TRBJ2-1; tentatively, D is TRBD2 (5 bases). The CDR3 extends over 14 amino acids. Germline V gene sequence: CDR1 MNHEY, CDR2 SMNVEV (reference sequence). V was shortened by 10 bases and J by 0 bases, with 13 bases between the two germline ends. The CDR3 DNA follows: TGTGCCACCCAGACCGGGGTCTCCTACAATGAGCAGTTCTTC. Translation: CATQTGVSYNEQFF.

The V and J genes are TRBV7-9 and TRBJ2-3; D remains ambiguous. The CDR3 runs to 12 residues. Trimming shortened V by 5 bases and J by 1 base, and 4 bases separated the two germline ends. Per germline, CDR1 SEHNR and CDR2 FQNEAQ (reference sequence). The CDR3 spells CASSPGTDTQYF. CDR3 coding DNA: TGTGCCAGCAGCCCAGGCACAGATACGCAGTATTTT.

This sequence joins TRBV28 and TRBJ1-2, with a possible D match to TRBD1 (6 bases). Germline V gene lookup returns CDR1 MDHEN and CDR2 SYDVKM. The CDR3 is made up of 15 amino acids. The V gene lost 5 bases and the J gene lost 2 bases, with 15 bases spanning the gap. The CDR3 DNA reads TGTGCCAGCAGTACAGGGTTTGGTTCCAACTATGGCTACACCTTC. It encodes CASSTGFGSNYGYTF.

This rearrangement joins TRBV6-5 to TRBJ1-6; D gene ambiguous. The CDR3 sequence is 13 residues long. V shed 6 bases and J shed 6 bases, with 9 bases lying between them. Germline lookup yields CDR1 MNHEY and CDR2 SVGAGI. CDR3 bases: TGTGCCAGCAGGAGGGCGGTTAATTCACCCCTCCACTTT. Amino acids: CASRRAVNSPLHF.

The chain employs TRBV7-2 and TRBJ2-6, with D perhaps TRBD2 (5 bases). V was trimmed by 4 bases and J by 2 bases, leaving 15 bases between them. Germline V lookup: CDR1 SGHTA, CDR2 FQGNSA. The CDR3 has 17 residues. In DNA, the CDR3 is TGTGCCAGCAGCTCAGCCCCGATGGGAGCTGGGGCCAACGTCCTGACTTTC. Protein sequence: CASSSAPMGAGANVLTF.

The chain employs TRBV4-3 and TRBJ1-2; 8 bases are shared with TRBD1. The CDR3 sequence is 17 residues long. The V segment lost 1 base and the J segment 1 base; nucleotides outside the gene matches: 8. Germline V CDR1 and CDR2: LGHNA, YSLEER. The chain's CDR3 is CASSQVRSGQGNYGYTF. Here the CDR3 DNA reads TGCGCCAGCAGCCAAGTGAGGAGCGGACAGGGTAACTATGGCTACACCTTC.

The chain's CDR3 is CASSILNRDTEAFF. The DNA of the CDR3 is TGTGCCAGTAGTATTCTTAACCGGGACACTGAAGCTTTCTTT. This chain joins TRBV19 and TRBJ1-1; D call uncertain. V was clipped by 3 bases and J by 3 bases, with 11 bases between them. The CDR3 contains 14 residues. The V gene's germline CDR1 is LNHDA and CDR2 SQIVND (reference sequence).